The subject of this entry is one TCR beta chain. Its antigen is still unknown. The same CDR3 is also encoded by other DNA sequences in this sample. This CDR3 contains 14 residues. The V gene lost 0 bases and the J gene lost 6 bases, with 7 bases spanning the gap. From germline, CDR1 is SGHDT and CDR2 YYEEEE. The table came from immunoSEQ multiplex PCR; TCRdb's copy has only in-frame clones and leaves some out. The sample lists 53,000 or so clones, 80% to 90% occurring once. The record originates from a study of radiotherapy plus CTLA-4 blockade in lung cancer. Across the whole study: In around 17% of patients, objective responses were seen; roughly 30% had disease control. Study-wide findings and caveats: In blood, after radiotherapy plus ipilimumab, tumor-derived TCR clones expanded. Increased serum interferon-beta after radiation also reportedly predicted response strongly.

The chain links TRBV5-6 to TRBJ1-6; D not resolved. The sample was peripheral blood, taken from a patient treated with radiotherapy plus ipilimumab. This clonotype was obtained from a human donor with non-small cell lung cancer that progressed on radiotherapy plus ipilimumab. Some clones in this sample may be carry-over from other donors' samples. As DNA, the CDR3 is TGTGCCAGCAGCTTGGGCGGCCTTAATTCACCCCTCCACTTT. This gives the protein CASSLGGLNSPLHF.